This T cell receptor (beta chain) was found in a study of T cells in Graves' hyperthyroidism and ophthalmopathy (dated by TCRdb to the late 2010s). General notes on the study: Peripheral blood samples were taken at the time of initial diagnosis, prior to any treatment. To identify distinguishing TCR V-J signatures, a discovery cohort of 95 to 100 patients was used, comprising roughly 45 with Graves' ophthalmopathy and 57 with stable Graves' hyperthyroidism. Whether ophthalmopathy could be predicted prospectively was tested in an independent validation cohort made up of fewer than 20 hyperthyroidism patients plus 17 patients who later progressed to ophthalmopathy. The 100 discovery patients were divided at random into training and test sets in a 7:3 ratio. Thyroid tissue and blood T-cell repertoires from roughly six Graves' hyperthyroidism patients were also compared in the study. After blood sampling, hyperthyroidism patients were treated with methimazole at a starting dose of 30 mg daily, and ophthalmopathy patients were treated with high-dose intravenous methylprednisolone. TCR Vbeta CDR3 sequencing of fewer than 150 peripheral blood samples (over 40 ophthalmopathy, some 75 hyperthyroidism and roughly 17 progressor patients) is reported in the paper.

The paper's findings and limits, for the study overall: A model built on a 13 V-J signature distinguished ophthalmopathy from stable hyperthyroidism, reaching roughly 88% sensitivity and around 81% specificity in cross-validation and 80%/75% in testing. In validation, the model predicted progression to ophthalmopathy with approximately 70% sensitivity and less than 80% specificity, a median of about 6.7 months before onset. Sample size was not statistically predetermined, and blinding of investigators to group allocation was not performed. Blood samples also contained most of the expanded thyroid clonotypes (frequency above 0.001), which suggests that blood repertoires may reflect thyroid immune responses.

As to this clonotype: Its target antigen remains unknown. The sample holds no much larger clone one base away, and base qualities are not on file.

Stable Graves' hyperthyroidism was defined as no progression to ophthalmopathy during 18 months of follow-up. The hyperthyroidism patients were between 18 and 65 years old and newly diagnosed, with a disease duration of less than 2 months. Patients with uncontrolled infections, other autoimmune diseases, pregnancy or lactation were excluded. Diagnoses were based on clinical symptoms, serum thyroxine and TRAb, thyroid ultrasound and orbital computed tomography. PBMCs were separated from approximately 9.9 ml of fresh peripheral blood using Ficoll-Paque density gradient centrifugation. Trizol reagent was used to extract total RNA, and RNA quality was then checked on an Agilent 2100 Bioanalyzer. The CDR3 measures 16 amino acids from cysteine to phenylalanine. The entry retains the CDR3 DNA only, 48 bases that are in frame from base 1. V was cut back by 5 bases and J by 2 bases, leaving a gap of 17 bases between them. The germline V gene encodes CDR1 SGHTA and CDR2 FQGNSA.

Amplification of TCR beta CDR3 regions was carried out from RNA transcripts. The first round of RT-PCR for the TCR CDR3 was performed with the HTBI primer set and the Qiagen OneStep RT-PCR kit. Libraries were constructed in a second round of multiplex PCR, after which size selection and purification were carried out. Paired-end sequencing of the libraries was performed with 100 bp reads on an Illumina HiSeq2000. Per the original workflow: SOAPnuke was used to process the raw data, with reads discarded if the reads contained adapters or uncalled bases, had a mean Phred below 15, or lacked an exact constant-primer or identifier match. COPE v1.2.5 was used to merge the high-quality paired reads, and each unique nucleotide sequence was defined as a clonotype. MiTCR v1.1 was used to align the clonotypes against IMGT TRBV, TRBD and TRBJ reference segments. The analysis was restricted to V-J combinations with a frequency above 0.0001, which together covered 99.2% of the repertoires. A TCS score was defined as the ratio of F50 (clonal expansion) to E x V (chaos), with BLOSUM62-based TCRdist applied between CDR3 peptides within each V-J. Welch's t-statistics and random forest reduced roughly 540 V-J features to 10 to 15, which were used in a naive Bayes classifier (R e1071). Clones were called with MiXCR by TCRdb after fastp trimmed the public reads at Q25, and only in-frame beta chains were retained. For every CDR3 protein sequence, its rows merge into one entry that carries the most common genes and DNA. These V and J calls originate from TCRdb's pipeline instead of the authors' own analysis. In this sample the table shows fewer than 800,000 distinct CDR3 sequences, over 15% of which occur a single time. The ten largest account for around 8.1% of the sample.

The chain is encoded by TRBV7-2 joined to TRBJ2-3; tentative D gene TRBD1, with 5 bases matching. Sequenced sample: blood. This sequence originates from a young man with Graves' hyperthyroidism. CDR3 sequence: CASSPSLRVFTDTQYF. DNA sequence: TGTGCCAGCAGCCCGTCCCTCAGGGTTTTCACAGATACGCAGTATTTT.